The following is a TCR beta chain sequence with its context. It has no known antigen specificity. Per-base qualities were not stored, and no clone one base away is much larger. Using the deep immunoSEQ assay, multiplex PCR amplified TCR CDR3 regions from genomic DNA. For each cell subset, the extracted genomic DNA was distributed evenly across all wells of several immunoSEQ 96-well plates, and each plate served as one replicate. For sorted subsets, around 0.2 ug of genomic DNA, equivalent to some 30,000 T cell genomes, went into each replicate PCR. The purified libraries were quantified using a Qubit 3.0 fluorometer, sized with a Bioanalyzer 2100, and then quantified again using the KAPA Library Quantification kit. Every immunoSEQ 96-well plate was sequenced on a separate single-read 150-cycle Illumina NextSeq 550 flow cell. The original pipeline was this. Because only junctional sequences without quality scores were contained in the immunoSEQ output, filtering matching that applied to full-length reads could not be performed. To assign V/J genes and CDR3, sequences were annotated against IMGT germline references using PyIR, a Python wrapper for IgBLAST v1.9. Reads were filtered out if the reads had weak V/J assignments (E-value above 1e-6), no CDR3, stop codons, out-of-frame junctions, or ambiguous translated residues. V3J clonotypes were defined as sequences sharing the same inferred V gene, J gene, and CDR3 amino acid sequence. The percentage overlap between two repertoires was calculated by dividing the number of shared unique clonotypes by the size of the smaller repertoire. RTK rarefaction, the Chao1 estimator, and Recon v2.1 estimates of unobserved clonotypes were used to assess repertoire richness. Generation probabilities for all TCRbeta clonotypes obtained by the gDNA method from a handful of donors were computed using OLGA. The table was pulled from immuneACCESS by TCRdb, which kept in-frame rearrangements only. Such tables lose some clones; where checked, under half of the loss comes from unresolved V genes, and the rest has no known cause. V and J calls and clone size are those listed in that table; D and trimming were worked out from the DNA. This sample has 2 million to 2.5 million clones in its table, and about nine tenths of those were observed once. The ten largest account for roughly 0.34% of the sample.

Healthy HIV-negative adults with no recently reported acute infections or vaccinations were included as donors. Every donor was a Caucasian adult residing in Nashville, Tennessee, USA. CD4+ T cells were enriched through magnetic negative selection, after which naive cells were positively selected on CD45RA and the remaining negative fraction served as the memory subset. Blood was collected by leukapheresis, and PBMCs were isolated by Ficoll-Histopaque density gradient centrifugation and then cryopreserved in liquid nitrogen vapor phase. Purity and quantity of every magnetically sorted T cell population were checked by analytical flow cytometry. Each sorted fraction had its genomic DNA isolated and then quantified by UV absorbance on a Nanodrop 2000c. This specimen belongs to a study of shared clonotypes between healthy human individuals (TCRdb year 2020). Study-level background: Two women and a few men aged 18 to 49 years were included in the cohort. Libraries were prepared and TCR repertoires were sequenced by different laboratories using diverse techniques, in order to increase sequencing depth and limit assay-specific biases. To estimate repertoire size and how much clonotypes are shared between individuals, the study performed deep sequencing of blood TCR repertoires from about five healthy adults. Per donor, three plates each were used for CD4 naive and CD4 memory, two for CD8 naive, and one for CD8 memory. Leukapheresis yielded between about 0.85 and 10 billion PBMCs per donor. The paper's findings and limits, for the study overall: Estimated clonotype richness was generally larger for naive than for memory subsets. Incomplete sequencing was indicated by rarefaction of sorted-subset datasets, despite the large sequencing depth. Compared with non-shared clonotypes, clonotypes shared by all four sorted-subset donors had higher generation probabilities. Approximately 5% of naive CD4, 3.5% of naive CD8, roughly 2.5% of memory CD4, and 0.4% of memory CD8 clonotypes were shared across four donors. Pairwise subsampling indicated that sequencing depth was expected to affect the degree of clonotype sharing among donors. Because the study included a small number of donors, the genetic and exposure-history diversity represented was limited. Only blood was sampled, and tissue TCR repertoires likely differ from those in blood.

The CDR3 has 13 amino acids, counting the end cysteine and phenylalanine. The CDR3 DNA has 39 bases and is translated from base 1. At the junction V is shortened by 11 bases and J by 0 bases, with 11 bases in between. The germline V gene sets CDR1 to MDHEN and CDR2 to SYDVKM. The specimen sequenced was naive CD4+ T cells from PBMCs. The sample's cell subset or site, from its label and the paper: CD45RA+ positively selected. The receptor chain draws on TRBV28 and TRBJ1-5, and the D gene may be TRBD1, 5 bases matching. The sequence came from a man younger than 30 in good health. Some clones in this sample may be carry-over from other donors' samples. The nucleotide sequence is given as TGTGCCGCAGGGCGGCATAGCAATCAGCCCCAGCATTTT. The translation is CAAGRHSNQPQHF.